This T cell receptor beta chain was obtained from a study of graft-versus-host responses after intestinal transplantation. Overall study context: The study gave all recipients anti-thymocyte globulin induction, then tacrolimus and steroids for approximately three years. Study-level points and caveats: GvH clones appeared in recipient marrow, some first in ileum or blood.

Concerning this clone: What it recognizes is unknown.

Clones were sequenced by immunoSEQ multiplex PCR, and TCRdb holds only the in-frame ones, with some missing. The sample includes about 130,000 clones, 92% seen only once; the top ten take 0.19%. V lost 2 bases to trimming and J lost 4 bases; unmatched junction nucleotides: 10. Germline CDR1 is SGHVS and CDR2 is FQNEAQ. The CDR3 totals 16 residues. Here the sequenced sample was unstimulated CD4+ T cells sorted from spleen or lymph node cells, taken before intestinal transplant. This TCR was recovered from a human donor who received an intestinal transplant. The gene calls are TRBV7-8 and TRBJ1-2; 7 nucleotides match TRBD1. The CDR3 here is CASSLSSAGGLYGYTF. The CDR3 nucleotides are TGTGCCAGCAGCTTATCCTCGGCAGGGGGACTCTATGGCTACACCTTC.